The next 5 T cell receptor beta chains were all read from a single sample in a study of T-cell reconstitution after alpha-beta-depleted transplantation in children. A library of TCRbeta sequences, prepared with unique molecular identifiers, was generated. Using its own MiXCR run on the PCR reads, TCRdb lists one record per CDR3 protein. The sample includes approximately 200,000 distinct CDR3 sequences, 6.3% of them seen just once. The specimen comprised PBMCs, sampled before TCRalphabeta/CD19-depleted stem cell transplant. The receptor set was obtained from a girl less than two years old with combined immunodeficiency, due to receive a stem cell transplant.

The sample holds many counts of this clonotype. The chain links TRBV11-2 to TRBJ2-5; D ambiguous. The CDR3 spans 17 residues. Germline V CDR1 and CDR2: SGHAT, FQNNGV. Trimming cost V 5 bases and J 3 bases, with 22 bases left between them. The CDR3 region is CASSDLVEAKEEETQYF. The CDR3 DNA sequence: TGTGCCAGCAGCGATCTGGTCGAGGCCAAGGAAGAAGAGACCCAGTACTTC.

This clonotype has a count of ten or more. In DNA form, the CDR3 reads TGTGCCAGCAGTTACACGGCCTGGGGTGAGCAGTTCTTC. Amino acid sequence: CASSYTAWGEQFF. The chain links TRBV6-2 or TRBV6-3 to TRBJ2-1, with D unresolved. The ends were cut back, 2 bases at V and 9 bases at J, with 11 bases in the middle. Looked up from germline, CDR1 is MNHEY and CDR2 is SVGEGT. The CDR3 loop spans 13 amino acids.

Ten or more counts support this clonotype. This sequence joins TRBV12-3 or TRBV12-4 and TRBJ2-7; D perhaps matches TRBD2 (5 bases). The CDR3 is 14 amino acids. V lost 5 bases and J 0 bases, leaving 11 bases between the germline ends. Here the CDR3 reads CASSRGSSSYEQYF. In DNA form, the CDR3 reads TGTGCCAGCAGTCGGGGATCTAGCTCCTACGAGCAGTACTTC.

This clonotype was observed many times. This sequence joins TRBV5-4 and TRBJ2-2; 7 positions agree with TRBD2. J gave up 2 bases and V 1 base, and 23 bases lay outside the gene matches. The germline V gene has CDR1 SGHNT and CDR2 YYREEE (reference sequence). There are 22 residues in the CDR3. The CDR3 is CASSLYAALRPGRPKNTGELFF. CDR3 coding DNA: TGTGCCAGCAGCTTGTATGCAGCGTTAAGGCCCGGGAGGCCGAAAAACACCGGGGAGCTGTTTTTT.

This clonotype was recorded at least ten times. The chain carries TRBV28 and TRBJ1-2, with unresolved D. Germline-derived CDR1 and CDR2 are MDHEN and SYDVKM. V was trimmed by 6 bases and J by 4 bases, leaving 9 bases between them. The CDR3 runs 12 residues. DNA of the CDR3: TGTGCCAGCAGGTCAGGTTTCTATGGCTACACCTTC. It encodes CASRSGFYGYTF.